The 27 T cell receptor beta chains below come from one sample, sequenced in a study of cytomegalovirus exposure and HLA in healthy donors (dated by TCRdb to the late 2010s). Receptors were amplified or captured by the immunoSEQ multiplex PCR assay. For the multiplex PCR, a mixture combining 60 forward primers for TCR Vbeta segments and 13 reverse primers for TCR Jbeta segments was used. TCRdb limited this immuneACCESS table to in-frame rearrangements with V and J called. A share of clones is missing; checked studies link under half to unresolved V genes, and the rest is unexplained. For this sample the table gives 100,000 to 150,000 clones, of which roughly four fifths were detected only once. The ten largest account for about 1.8% of the sample. Sequenced sample: PBMCs. These TCRs come from a man between 40 and 49 years old in good health and CMV-seronegative.

Points on this clone: Other DNA sequences within the sample encode an identical CDR3. CDR3 loop: CASSLSWADSGANVLTF. The CDR3 region has the DNA TGTGCCAGCAGTTTATCATGGGCCGACTCTGGGGCCAACGTCCTGACTTTC. V is TRBV27 and J is TRBJ2-6; D is unresolved. The germline V gene has CDR1 MNHEY and CDR2 SMNVEV (reference sequence). The CDR3 has 17 amino acids. V lost 0 bases and J lost 0, with 9 bases in between. Drawing the rest from reference TRBV27 and TRBJ2-6, the complete variable domain is EAQVTQNPRYLITVTGKKLTVTCSQNMNHEYMSWYRQDPGLGLRQIYYSMNVEVTDKGDVPEGYKVSRKEKRNFPLILESPSPNQTSLYFCASSLSWADSGANVLTFGAGSRLTVL.

The chain joins TRBV5-1 to TRBJ2-3; no firm D call. V shed 4 bases and J shed 0 bases, with 9 bases lying between them. The germline gives CDR1 SGHRS, CDR2 YFSETQ. The CDR3 consists of 14 residues. As DNA, the CDR3 is TGCGCCAGCAGCCCAGCCGGGAGCACAGATACGCAGTATTTT. Amino acid sequence: CASSPAGSTDTQYF. The whole variable domain, filled in from reference TRBV5-1 and TRBJ2-3, reads KAGVTQTPRYLIKTRGQQVTLSCSPISGHRSVSWYQQTPGQGLQFLFEYFSETQRNKGNFPGRFSGRQFSNSRSEMNVSTLELGDSALYLCASSPAGSTDTQYFGPGTRLTVL.

The genes are TRBV4-1 and TRBJ2-5; possible D gene TRBD2, 7 bases. Deletions cut 4 bases from V and 5 bases from J, with 20 bases between. Germline lookup yields CDR1 MGHRA and CDR2 YSYEKL. CDR3 size: 16 residues. As DNA, the CDR3 is TGCGCCAGCAGCCCCGGGGGGCGGGGAAATGGGGAGACCCAGTACTTC. Translation: CASSPGGRGNGETQYF.

Worth noting for this clone: In the same sample, other DNA sequences code for this CDR3. The genes are TRBV14 and TRBJ2-1, with a tentative D call TRBD2 (6 bases). Germline-derived CDR1 and CDR2 are SGHDN and FVKESK. The CDR3 length is 15 residues. Trimming left V 6 bases short and J 6 bases short, with 18 bases between. The CDR3 DNA sequence: TGTGCCAGCAGTCAATCCGGGGGTTCTGGCAATGAGCAGTTCTTC. This gives the protein CASSQSGGSGNEQFF.

This chain links TRBV6-1 with TRBJ2-3; TRBD1 is a possible D gene (6 bases). Between the trimmed V and J ends, which lost 4 bases and 3 bases, there was a span of 11 bases. Per the germline V gene, CDR1 is MNHNS and CDR2 is SASEGT. The CDR3 contains 14 residues. In DNA, the CDR3 is TGTGCCAGCAGTGGCCACAGGGTTACAGATACGCAGTATTTT. Protein product: CASSGHRVTDTQYF.

The chain joins TRBV28 to TRBJ1-2, with D maybe TRBD1 (5 bases). The V end lost 10 bases, the J end lost 5 bases, and 11 bases lay between the germline ends. Germline V gene lookup returns CDR1 MDHEN and CDR2 SYDVKM. This CDR3 comprises 11 residues. CDR3 nucleotides: TGTGCCATAGGGGTCCCGTATGGCTACACCTTC. It specifies CAIGVPYGYTF.

This clone was seen only once. This sequence joins TRBV10-3 and TRBJ2-7; a possible D gene is TRBD1 (5 bases). The CDR3 is 14 amino acids. Trimming shortened V by 0 bases and J by 2 bases, and 8 bases separated the two germline ends. Germline loops: CDR1 ENHRY, CDR2 SYGVKD. The CDR3 DNA follows: TGTGCCATCAGTGAGTCCGCAGGGACCTACGAGCAGTACTTC. Amino acids: CAISESAGTYEQYF.

The chain's CDR3 is CASSLQGVQYF. Written as DNA, the CDR3 is TGTGCCAGCAGCTTGCAGGGGGTGCAGTACTTC. This rearrangement joins TRBV5-6 to TRBJ2-5; 7 nucleotides line up with TRBD1. The CDR3 totals 11 residues. V trimming: 1 base; J trimming: 11 bases; junction bases outside the gene matches: 2. Germline CDR1 and CDR2: SGHDT and YYEEEE.

The chain links TRBV2 to TRBJ1-2; D unresolved. This CDR3 has 15 residues. The ends were cut back, 3 bases at V and 5 bases at J, with 16 bases in the middle. Germline-derived CDR1 and CDR2 are SNHLY and FYNNEI. The CDR3 spells CASSDWVGGLYGYTF. CDR3 DNA sequence: TGTGCCAGCAGTGATTGGGTTGGAGGGCTATATGGCTACACCTTC.

This clone was recorded once. The chain is built from TRBV4-3 and TRBJ2-3, with TRBD2 identical over 9 bases. CDR1 and CDR2 from the germline V gene are LGHNA and YSLEER. This CDR3 region has 13 residues. The V and J ends lost 1 base and 8 bases, in that order; junction bases with no gene match: 1. CDR3 sequence (DNA): TGCGCCAGCAGCCAAGGCGGGGGGGGTACGCAGTATTTT. It translates to CASSQGGGGTQYF.

The chain links TRBV30 to TRBJ1-1, with D uncertain. Germline V gene lookup returns CDR1 GTSNPN and CDR2 SVGIG (reference sequence). The V gene lost 1 base and the J gene lost 6 bases, with 9 bases spanning the gap. The CDR3 extends over 12 amino acids. This chain's CDR3 is CAWSAGNSEAFF. CDR3 DNA sequence: TGTGCCTGGAGTGCGGGGAATTCTGAAGCTTTCTTT.

V is TRBV7-3 and J is TRBJ1-1; D gene ambiguous. V lost 2 bases and J 6 bases, leaving 13 bases between the germline ends. This CDR3 is 14 amino acids long. Germline CDR1 is SGHTA and CDR2 is FQGTGA. The CDR3 reads CASSLSGVEAEAFF. In DNA form, the CDR3 reads TGTGCCAGCAGCTTATCCGGGGTAGAAGCTGAAGCTTTCTTT.

Turning to this clone: The germline gene is not matched at one end of the junction; a read error may be the cause. The chain uses TRBV7-6 and TRBJ2-6; D possibly corresponds to TRBD1 (5 bases). Per germline, CDR1 SGHVS and CDR2 FNYEAQ. CDR3 length: 20 residues. As DNA, the CDR3 is TGTGCCAGCAGCTTAGAGGCACCTCGTGGAGCCCACTCTGGGGCCAACGGCCTGACTTTC. Protein: CASSLEAPRGAHSGANGLTF. Full variable domain (missing parts from reference TRBV7-6 and TRBJ2-6): GAGVSQSPRYKVTKRGQDVALRCDPISGHVSLYWYRQALGQGPEFLTYFNYEAQQDKSGLPNDRFSAERPEGSISTLTIQRTEQRDSAMYRCASSLEAPRGAHSGANGLTFGAGSRLTVL.

The chain has TRBV9 and TRBJ2-2; a possible D gene is TRBD1 (5 bases). Germline assignment: CDR1 SGDLS and CDR2 YYNGEE. V was cut by 4 bases and J by 1 base, with 11 bases left in between. The CDR3 is 15 amino acids. The CDR3 nucleotides are TGTGCCAGCAGCCCATCCACAGGGAACACCGGGGAGCTGTTTTTT. Amino acids: CASSPSTGNTGELFF.

CDR3 in amino acids: CASSSQPRGRVYEQYF. The DNA of the CDR3 is TGTGCCAGCAGCTCCCAGCCCCGGGGGAGGGTCTACGAGCAGTACTTC. The chain uses TRBV11-2 and TRBJ2-7, with 7 bases fitting TRBD2. V lost 4 bases to trimming and J lost 3 bases; unmatched junction nucleotides: 12. CDR3 length: 16 residues. From germline, CDR1 is SGHAT and CDR2 FQNNGV.

The gene calls are TRBV7-2 and TRBJ1-4; D perhaps matches TRBD1 (6 bases). Germline CDR1 reads SGHTA; CDR2 reads FQGNSA. The CDR3 covers 14 residues. V was clipped by 3 bases and J by 4 bases, with 9 bases between them. The DNA for the CDR3 is TGTGCCAGCAGCTTGGGAGGGGGTAATGAAAAACTGTTTTTT. This gives the protein CASSLGGGNEKLFF.

The V and J genes are TRBV6-5 and TRBJ1-2; 7 bases agree with TRBD1. CDR1 is MNHEY and CDR2 is SVGAGI in the germline V gene. The V and J ends lost 0 bases and 8 bases, in that order; junction bases with no gene match: 3. This CDR3 region has 13 residues. CDR3 in DNA: TGTGCCAGCAGTTACTCGACAGGGTACGGCTACACCTTC. Protein product: CASSYSTGYGYTF.

This clone has only one observation. The chain joins TRBV14 to TRBJ1-2; D remains unclear. In germline, CDR1 is SGHDN, CDR2 FVKESK. Trimming removed 0 bases from V and 4 bases from J, with 6 bases in between. The CDR3 runs to 13 residues. CDR3 DNA sequence: TGTGCCAGCAGCCAAGATCCGTCCTATGGCTACACCTTC. It encodes CASSQDPSYGYTF.

V and J are TRBV7-8 and TRBJ2-7, with TRBD2 identical over 7 bases. The CDR3 sequence is 15 residues long. J was trimmed by 4 bases and V by 2 bases; bases with no gene match: 8. The germline V gene has CDR1 SGHVS and CDR2 FQNEAQ. The CDR3: CASSLREVGGYEQYF. In DNA, the CDR3 is TGTGCCAGCAGCTTACGGGAGGTGGGGGGTTACGAGCAGTACTTC.

This chain links TRBV27 with TRBJ1-1; the D is unclear. The CDR3 runs 13 residues. Germline V gives CDR1 MNHEY, CDR2 SMNVEV (reference sequence). The V end lost 8 bases, the J end lost 0 bases, and 10 bases lay between the germline ends. This CDR3 is CASAVQLNTEAFF. The CDR3 DNA reads TGTGCCAGCGCCGTACAGCTGAACACTGAAGCTTTCTTT.

The CDR3 DNA follows: TGCGCCAGCAAAACAGGGACCCCCACAGATACGCAGTATTTT. Protein: CASKTGTPTDTQYF. V and J are TRBV5-1 and TRBJ2-3; the D gene is possibly TRBD1 (6 bases). Germline assignment: CDR1 SGHRS and CDR2 YFSETQ. The CDR3 length is 14 residues. Trimming took off 6 bases at V and 2 bases at J, with 13 bases between the two ends.

This chain connects TRBV28 to TRBJ2-7, with D uncertain. The V gene's germline CDR1 is MDHEN and CDR2 SYDVKM. This CDR3 has 16 amino acids. The ends were cut back, 6 bases at V and 0 bases at J, with 18 bases in the middle. The CDR3 is CASRPRLGLSSYEQYF. In DNA form, the CDR3 reads TGTGCCAGCAGGCCAAGGTTGGGCCTCAGCTCCTACGAGCAGTACTTC. The full variable domain, completed using reference TRBV28 and TRBJ2-7, is DVKVTQSSRYLVKRTGEKVFLECVQDMDHENMFWYRQDPGLGLRLIYFSYDVKMKEKGDIPEGYSVSREKKERFSLILESASTNQTSMYLCASRPRLGLSSYEQYFGPGTRLTVT.

This chain joins TRBV5-4 and TRBJ1-2, with TRBD1 identical over 7 bases. Germline loops: CDR1 SGHNT, CDR2 YYREEE (reference sequence). V trimming: 3 bases; J trimming: 0 bases; junction bases outside the gene matches: 8. The CDR3 has 16 amino acids. The CDR3 spells CASSSVGTAANYGYTF. The CDR3, as DNA: TGTGCCAGCAGCTCGGTCGGGACAGCCGCTAACTATGGCTACACCTTC.

The chain recombines TRBV5-1 with TRBJ2-7; a weak D match, TRBD1 (6 bases). With 0 bases removed from V and 4 bases from J, the gap between germline ends came to 20 bases. CDR3 size: 17 residues. Germline-derived CDR1 and CDR2 are SGHRS and YFSETQ. CDR3 coding DNA: TGCGCCAGCAGCTTGGGGCAAGAAACAGGGTGGGGGTACGAGCAGTACTTC. Translating gives CASSLGQETGWGYEQYF.

The rearrangement links TRBV11-2 to TRBJ1-2; possibly TRBD1 for D (5 bases). The germline V gene has CDR1 SGHAT and CDR2 FQNNGV. The CDR3 covers 15 residues. With 5 bases removed from V and 3 bases from J, the gap between germline ends came to 16 bases. CDR3 protein: CASSAGQQRDYGYTF. The DNA of the CDR3 is TGTGCCAGCAGCGCAGGACAACAGAGAGACTATGGCTACACCTTC.

The chain recombines TRBV5-4 with TRBJ2-1; 10 bases map to TRBD1. After removal of 5 bases from V and 2 bases from J, the junction contained 10 bases not matched to a gene. This CDR3 has 17 amino acids. CDR1 is SGHNT, CDR2 YYREEE, per germline (reference sequence). This CDR3 is CASRPKWGQGTYNEQFF. In nucleotides, the CDR3 is TGTGCCAGCAGGCCTAAGTGGGGACAGGGGACCTACAATGAGCAGTTCTTC. Based on the CDR3 plus reference TRBV5-4 and TRBJ2-1, the full variable domain is ETGVTQSPTHLIKTRGQQVTLRCSSQSGHNTVSWYQQALGQGPQFIFQYYREEENGRGNFPPRFSGLQFPNYSSELNVNALELDDSALYLCASRPKWGQGTYNEQFFGPGTRLTVL.

The chain combines TRBV6-6 with TRBJ2-5; 10 bases agree with TRBD2. This CDR3 region has 15 residues. With 2 bases clipped from V and 2 bases from J, the junction kept 2 bases outside the gene matches. Germline CDR1 MNHNY, CDR2 SVGAGI (reference sequence). The CDR3 spells CASSYQLAGQETQYF. DNA for the CDR3: TGTGCCAGCAGTTACCAACTAGCGGGGCAAGAGACCCAGTACTTC.